This T cell receptor beta chain was obtained from a study of cytomegalovirus exposure and HLA in healthy donors (dated by TCRdb to about 2017). With regard to the full study: According to an earlier analysis of a few hundred of the donors, about 170 million T cells yielded 90 million to 140 million unique TCR beta sequences and 250 to 350 Gb of sequence data. In a later genetic analysis, genome-wide SNP genotypes for about 55% of the roughly 670 donors were used, and that subset was treated as a discovery cohort. The aim of the study was to test whether cataloging public T cell receptors could identify signatures of past pathogen exposure. Among roughly 370 genotyped donors of the cohort, an average of 235,054 unique TCR beta nucleotide sequences were sequenced per donor, around a sixth of them non-productive. In an earlier analysis of 500 to 650 of the donors, high-throughput TCR beta sequencing was used to judge whether each TCR beta V gene segment behaved as functional or pseudogenic. Around 330 gigabases of sequencing data and 70 million to 95 million unique TCR sequences made up an early release that covered approximately 650 HLA-typed donors. Because of strong linkage in the cohort, roughly 5 DR-DQ haplotypes were treated as single units for association and clustering. Rather than using new phenotypic data, the later analysis identified candidate immune exposures from TCR beta sequences and from how often those sequences occurred across donors. Besides the first cohort of roughly 660 subjects, a separate validation cohort made up of some 110 different subjects was used. Typing coverage differed by locus: A, B, C, DRB1 and DQB1 were typed in roughly 620-630 donors, DQA1 in about 500, DPA1 in around 600, and DPB1 in 450 to 480. The study profiled the T cell repertoires of hundreds of subjects by immunosequencing and related them to cytomegalovirus serostatus. Donor age, sex, ethnicity and CMV serostatus were collected together with the repertoire data. In a later analysis, previously published TCR beta repertoires from 500 to 750 donors were re-analyzed and high-resolution HLA genotyping was added so that TCR occurrence patterns could be studied. Every repertoire in the discovery cohort had been generated on one and the same sequencing platform. High-throughput TCR immunosequencing, statistical association of individual TCRs with disease status, and machine learning were combined to predict cytomegalovirus infection status. Among the roughly 430 genotyped donors, around 81% belonged to the genetic ancestry cluster associated with self-reported Caucasian donors. Class I and class II HLA loci were covered by the typing at four-digit resolution.

The cohort comprised some 730 healthy bone marrow donors. At the time of sampling, every cohort member was nominally healthy, though immune exposures that went unrecorded were likely present. The donor tested CMV seronegative and was one of the 352 seronegative cohort members. A peripheral blood sample was provided by each donor, and peripheral blood mononuclear cells were used for TCR beta sequencing. The Qiagen DNeasy Blood Extraction Kit was used to extract genomic DNA from the blood cell samples. Concerning this clone: There is no known antigen for this receptor. No base-level quality is on record; no much larger clone is a single base apart.

General conclusions and limits of the study: It was suggested by the authors that the approach could potentially be generalized to other disease states and immunological phenotypes. Because some donors lacked HLA typing at each locus, the association tests relied only on the typed subset. Several of the top co-occurrence clusters appeared to be linked to parvovirus B19, influenza, CMV and Epstein-Barr virus, according to a later analysis. Broadly in line with IMGT annotations, most TCR beta V segments showed up in productive rearrangements about 87% or about 30% of the time in an earlier analysis of around 600 of the donors. Because counts were too low, about 15 rarely observed V segments, including chromosome 9 orphons, were left out of the earlier analysis of some 640 of the donors. Most TCR sequences were seen in very few donors, while some public TCRs were found in many individuals. The 87-base-pair reads could not distinguish some IMGT-functional V segments, including TRBV6-2 and TRBV6-3, so those segments were excluded. In a later analysis, around 15,000 TCR beta sequences were associated with specific HLA alleles at a false discovery rate of 0.05. In a later genetic analysis, a missense DCLRE1C variant was associated with V-gene and J-gene trimming of TCR beta chains, and the association was replicated in an independent cohort. In a later analysis, HLA-associated TCR beta chains showed more clonal expansion and lower generation probabilities than non-associated chains that were equally common. The study listed approximately 150 TCR beta chains as associated with cytomegalovirus. A further reported finding was that TCR beta sequences accurately predicted the HLA-A and HLA-B alleles for most subjects in the first cohort. The classifier was reported to diagnose cytomegalovirus status with high specificity and sensitivity in both the original cohort and the validation cohort. A later analysis found that most CMV-associated TCR beta chains appeared HLA-restricted, with HLA associations seemingly driven largely by CMV exposure. In vitro tests confirmed that three of the cytomegalovirus-associated TCR beta chains recognize cytomegalovirus antigens. According to a later genetic analysis, donors in an Asian-associated ancestry cluster had fewer N-insertions in productive TCRs than the roughly 700-donor mean. Linkage disequilibrium might explain the correlated functional status among segregating V segments, but an unknown experimental factor could not be excluded. CMV serostatus was the only immune exposure information available for the cohort. A cluster of highly shared sequence variants was judged likely to be a technical artifact of the sequencing pipeline. In a later analysis, TCR association rates were found to vary across HLA loci, with the most associated TCRs seen for DRB1 alleles and the fewest for HLA-C alleles. When HLA alleles, especially DR and DQ, strongly co-occurred, attributing TCR associations to individual alleles was difficult. In this cohort, only TCR beta chains were sequenced, and detectable features were limited by the absence of alpha or paired-chain data. Roughly uniform sequencing depth across donors was assumed in presence/absence analyses, although this assumption may not hold.

From cysteine to phenylalanine, the CDR3 is 15 amino acids long. Just the 45-base CDR3 DNA is kept, in frame starting at base 1. CDR1 and CDR2 were assigned from the germline V gene as SGHTA and FQGNSA. Relative to germline, V is 4 bases shorter and J is 2 bases shorter, with 15 bases between their ends. Libraries were made using the immunoSEQ multiplex PCR assay. For the multiplex PCR, a mixture combining 60 forward primers for TCR Vbeta segments and 13 reverse primers for TCR Jbeta segments was used. The CDR3 region of rearranged TCR beta genes was amplified from genomic DNA by a multiplex PCR assay. On the Illumina HiSeq System, the amplified TCR beta libraries were sequenced as 87-base-pair reads. In the source study's methods: Across the 600 to 700 repertoires, a later analysis counted approximately 83 million unique TCR beta chains, around 10 million of which were shared by at least two donors. Raw reads were error-corrected and collapsed into unique sequences with a nearest-neighbor algorithm that merged closely related sequences to remove PCR and sequencing errors. Alignment of CDR3 sequences to IMGT reference sequences was used to assign V, D and J gene segments. For a sequence to be retained, a match of at least six nucleotides to both a V gene segment and a J gene segment was required. Rearrangements were called productive when the CDR3 lacked stop codons and stayed in frame with V and J; all others were non-productive. CDR3 was defined by IMGT convention, running from the second conserved V-encoded cysteine to the conserved J-encoded phenylalanine. In an earlier analysis of 550 to 650 of the donors, sequences lacking an unambiguous match to a single V gene segment were excluded. In an earlier analysis of approximately 590 of the donors, a V segment was called functional when productive rearrangements were above 56.7%, and segregating when the standard deviation between donors exceeded 5%. To diagnose cytomegalovirus status from the catalog of TCR beta chain sequences, a statistical classification framework was built. In a later analysis, V and J genes were assigned by comparing TCR nucleotide sequences against IMGT/GENE-DB human TR gene sequences. In a later analysis, CDR3 sequences and most-parsimonious VDJ recombination scenarios were assigned using the TCRdist pipeline. In a later analysis, each TCR beta chain was defined by its CDR3 amino acid sequence together with its V-gene family, and reads lacking a unique V-gene family were excluded. As a way to deal with suspected cross-contamination and a sequencing artifact, a later analysis dropped 450 to 600 nucleotide sequences that were highly shared and had low generation probability. In a later analysis, a clonal expansion index was calculated for each public chain from normalized within-repertoire ranks of inferred template counts. Generation probabilities in a later analysis came from a VDJ recombination model fitted to out-of-frame rearrangements, and those results were checked against IGoR. Hypergeometric tests were used in a later analysis to score TCR-TCR, TCR-HLA and TCR-CMV co-occurrence, with a repertoire-size bias correction applied to the TCR pairs. A later analysis estimated false discovery rates by permuting HLA or CMV assignments 20 times. In a later analysis, co-occurring TCRs were grouped using DBSCAN, with TCRdist sequence similarity added in when clustering inside HLA-allele-positive subsets. Repertoires with fewer than 30,000 or more than 120,000 public chains were left out of co-occurrence clustering, as were roughly five repertoires with anomalous nucleotide sharing. The immuneACCESS repertoire file appears here via TCRdb, limited to in-frame rearrangements. These files lack a portion of the clones; in checked studies, under half of the deficit traces to unresolved V genes, and the cause of the others is not known. The V and J calls and clone size were taken over from that table, and D and trimming were inferred from the DNA. This sample has about 150,000 clones in its table, and approximately 87% of those were observed once. 4.5% to 6.5% of the sample comes from the top ten.

The sequence joins TRBV7-2 to TRBJ2-7; D gene: possibly TRBD2, on 6 matching bases. The source is a woman aged 30 to 39 in good health and CMV-seronegative. Sequenced material: PBMCs. The sequence in DNA is TGTGCCAGCAGCTCGGACTACTCCTTTACCTACGAGCAGTACTTC. The translation is CASSSDYSFTYEQYF.